This T cell receptor (beta chain) was captured in a study of patients and donors after allogeneic stem cell transplantation. The germline CDR1 and CDR2 sequences are SQVTM and ANQGSEA. The CDR3 sequence is 11 residues long. V was shortened by 4 bases and J by 8 bases, with 9 bases between the two germline ends. From the RT-PCR reads, TCRdb called clonotypes with MiXCR, one entry per CDR3 protein. The sample lists about 2,600 distinct CDR3 sequences; 7% to 10% were seen once. Within the sample, this clonotype is large. Sequencing used blood, either unsorted or a sorted T cell fraction (not recorded which). The chain couples TRBV29-1 to TRBJ2-1; the D gene is possibly TRBD2 (6 bases). The receptor was isolated from a human donor who was either an allogeneic HSCT recipient or a stem cell or donor lymphocyte infusion donor (not recorded which). It is not recorded whose cells these are; they may come from a transplant donor. The CDR3 protein is CSVAPGDEQFF. The DNA for the CDR3 is TGCAGCGTTGCTCCGGGAGATGAGCAGTTCTTC.